This T cell receptor (beta chain) was observed in a study of T cell clonotyping in hematopoietic cell transplantation. Only in-frame clones appear in the TCRdb table, and some are missing; sequencing was by immunoSEQ multiplex PCR. The sample shows more than 10,000 clones, 75% to 95% of them seen only once. Germline assignment: CDR1 MNHEY and CDR2 SVGAGI. The germline V and J ends were trimmed by 0 bases and 0 bases, with 9 bases remaining between them. The length of the CDR3 is 16 residues. The sequence came from a young man in good health. Some clones in this sample may be carry-over from other donors' samples. The sample taken for sequencing was peripheral blood mononuclear cells. The chain links TRBV6-5 to TRBJ1-3; D gene uncertain. The CDR3 here is CASSYSSKSSGNTIYF. In nucleotides, the CDR3 is TGTGCCAGCAGTTACTCGTCGAAGAGCTCTGGAAACACCATATATTTT.